The source of this T cell receptor (beta chain) is a study of T cells in localized non-small cell lung cancer. Study outcomes and limitations: Uninvolved neighboring lung showed the greatest T cell clonality, exceeding tumor.

In regard to this clone: Its antigen remains unknown.

Unmatched junction bases numbered 4, after V lost 3 bases and J lost 1 base. Germline V gene sequence: CDR1 SGDLS, CDR2 YYNGEE. The CDR3 runs to 16 residues. Profiled with immunoSEQ multiplex PCR; TCRdb holds only in-frame clones, not every one. The repertoire holds 20,000 to 30,000 clones, 88% seen once, with approximately 9.4% in the top ten. This specimen consisted of peripheral blood mononuclear cells, obtained before any cancer treatment. The chain uses TRBV9 and TRBJ2-5; 12 nucleotides align to TRBD2. The receptor was derived from a woman aged 35 to 75 with stage III lung adenocarcinoma. The DNA for the CDR3 is TGTGCCAGCAGCGGGGGACTAGCGGGCTTCCAAGAGACCCAGTACTTC. This sequence encodes CASSGGLAGFQETQYF.